Reported below is one TCR beta chain. These data belong to a study of blood T cell repertoires in COVID-19. Study details: Researchers got acute and convalescent COVID-19 samples from the United States, Italy and Spain.

The trim removed 2 bases at V and 8 bases at J, leaving 9 bases unmatched. CDR1 and CDR2 from the germline V gene are SGHTA and FQGNSA. This CDR3 spans 16 amino acids. The repertoire was sequenced with immunoSEQ multiplex PCR; TCRdb's copy has only in-frame clones and lacks some. The sample lists roughly 250,000 clones, about nine tenths occurring once. The receptor was derived from a woman between 40 and 55 years old with acute or convalescent COVID-19. The rearrangement links TRBV7-2 to TRBJ1-4; 9 bases are shared with TRBD1. Sequences were obtained from peripheral blood. CDR3 bases: TGTGCCAGCAGCTTATCCTCGGGGACAGGGTTGGAAAAACTGTTTTTT. Translating gives CASSLSSGTGLEKLFF.